This T cell receptor (beta chain) was captured by sequencing in a study of shared clonotypes between healthy human individuals. Whole-study findings and limits: A generally larger estimated richness was seen in naive subsets than in memory subsets. Clonotype sharing among donors was thought likely to change with sequencing depth. Sorted-subset sequencing was shown by rarefaction to be incomplete despite large depth.

This table comes from immunoSEQ multiplex PCR, and its TCRdb copy is limited to in-frame clones, with some not included. The data contain a few million clones, around nine tenths of them singletons. A remark on this clone: Its matching antigen is unknown.

This CDR3 spans 13 amino acids. Between the trimmed V and J ends, which lost 8 bases and 6 bases, there was a span of 13 bases. Germline values: CDR1 MNHNS, CDR2 SASEGT. Adult donors, all healthy and HIV-negative, had no recent acute infections or vaccinations. The V and J genes are TRBV6-1 and TRBJ2-2, with D maybe TRBD1 (6 bases). This clonotype originated in a man aged 18 to 30 in good health. Sample: naive CD4+ T cells sorted from blood. The subset was: CD45RA+ positively selected. As DNA, the CDR3 is TGTGCCAGCTGGGCAGGGGTTGCCGGGGAGCTGTTTTTT. As protein: CASWAGVAGELFF.